Included here is one TCR beta chain sequence, with context. No antigen is known for it. The sample comes from a study of graft-versus-host responses after intestinal transplantation. Study overall: Recipients across the board were started on anti-thymocyte globulin induction, then kept on tacrolimus and steroids for around 3 years. Whole-study findings and limits: Recipient marrow held GvH clones, some first seen in ileum or blood. Declining HvG levels early post-transplant were linked to peak circulating GvH clone levels. Elevated graft-versus-host to host-versus-graft clonal ratios in allografts were recorded for patients with graft-donor T cell macrochimerism.

The assay was immunoSEQ multiplex PCR, and TCRdb's table has in-frame clones only and misses some. The table records about 70,000 clones, 90% of them present only once. Germline loops: CDR1 MGHRA, CDR2 YSYEKL. With V trimmed by 4 bases and J by 6 bases, 5 bases remained unmatched. This CDR3 is built from 14 residues. The sequence was collected from a human donor who received an intestinal transplant. The specimen was unstimulated CD8+ T cells sorted from spleen or lymph node cells, collected before intestinal transplant. The chain is built from TRBV4-1 and TRBJ1-2; 10 bases line up with TRBD1. The CDR3 protein is CASSPRGQGDGYTF. CDR3 DNA sequence: TGCGCCAGCAGCCCAAGAGGACAGGGGGATGGCTACACCTTC.